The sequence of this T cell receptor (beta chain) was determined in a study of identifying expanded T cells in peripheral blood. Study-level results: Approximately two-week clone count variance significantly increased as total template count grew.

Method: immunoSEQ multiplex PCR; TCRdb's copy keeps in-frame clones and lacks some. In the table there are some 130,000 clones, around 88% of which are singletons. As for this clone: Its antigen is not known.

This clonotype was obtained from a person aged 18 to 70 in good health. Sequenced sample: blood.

CDR3 residues: CASSFLGTGGNQPQHF. The CDR3 bases are TGTGCCAGCAGTTTCCTCGGGACAGGGGGCAATCAGCCCCAGCATTTT. This chain connects TRBV6-6 to TRBJ1-5; 10 bases map to TRBD1. The V segment lost 4 bases and the J segment 2 bases; nucleotides outside the gene matches: 5. The CDR3 is 16 amino acids. Germline assignment: CDR1 MNHNY and CDR2 SVGAGI (reference sequence).